The next 32 T cell receptor beta chains were all read from a single sample in a study of blood T cell repertoires in COVID-19. Produced via immunoSEQ multiplex PCR; TCRdb's table is partial and in-frame only. In the table there are under 450,000 clones, 80% to 85% of which are singletons. Sequences were obtained from PBMCs or T cells enriched from blood (not recorded which). The receptor set was obtained from a woman between 50 and 59 years old who had recovered from COVID-19.

This clone showed up many times. The chain is built from TRBV19 and TRBJ2-2, with 7 bases identical to TRBD1. The CDR3 is made up of 15 amino acids. In germline, CDR1 is LNHDA, CDR2 SQIVND (reference sequence). The trim removed 8 bases at V and 4 bases at J, leaving 10 bases unmatched. CDR3 in DNA: TGTGCCAGTGGGAGACAGGGTCTTTCCACCGGGGAGCTGTTTTTT. Encoded protein: CASGRQGLSTGELFF.

V usage is TRBV4-3 and J usage is TRBJ1-2; no clear D gene. The CDR3 runs to 13 residues. Trimming cost V 0 bases and J 7 bases, with 9 bases left between them. Germline CDR1 is LGHNA and CDR2 is YSLEER. CDR3 DNA: TGCGCCAGCAGCCAAGATAATTTCGGTGGCTACACCTTC. Protein: CASSQDNFGGYTF.

The rearrangement uses TRBV4-2 and TRBJ1-1; no firm D call. CDR3 length equals 17 residues. Trimming stripped 0 bases from V and 5 bases from J, with 19 bases between. CDR1 is LGHNA, CDR2 YNFKEQ, per germline. The CDR3 DNA is TGTGCCAGCAGCCAAGATAGGAAGGGATGGTCGGGAACTGAAGCTTTCTTT. This gives the protein CASSQDRKGWSGTEAFF.

This clone was seen a handful of times. This sample also contains other DNA sequences that code for the same CDR3. The chain couples TRBV19 to TRBJ2-7; the match to TRBD1 covers 9 bases. Germline CDR1 and CDR2: LNHDA and SQIVND (reference sequence). Unmatched junction bases numbered 3, after V lost 5 bases and J lost 4 bases. The CDR3 is made up of 13 amino acids. The CDR3 nucleotides read TGTGCCAGTAGTTCGGGACAGGGATACGAGCAGTACTTC. This gives the protein CASSSGQGYEQYF.

A single count supports this clone. The chain couples TRBV6-6 to TRBJ1-2, with no clear D. Germline V gene lookup returns CDR1 MNHNY and CDR2 SVGAGI (reference sequence). The CDR3 is made up of 16 amino acids. Trimming pared 5 bases from V and 6 bases from J, leaving 22 bases between. CDR3 nucleotide sequence: TGTGCCAGCAGTACACCCCGGCGTGGAGCCGAAAATGGCTACACCTTC. Translated, it gives CASSTPRRGAENGYTF.

This clone has a single count. The V gene is TRBV6-4, the J gene TRBJ2-2, with 8 bases lining up with TRBD1. V dropped 4 bases and J dropped 6; count of bases not matched to a gene: 10. This CDR3 region has 16 residues. In germline, CDR1 is MRHNA, CDR2 SNTAGT. The DNA of the CDR3 is TGTGCCAGCAGTGCTCGGACAGGGAATGACCCCGGGGAGCTGTTTTTT. It is translated as CASSARTGNDPGELFF.

The chain carries TRBV19 and TRBJ2-7; 9 bases map to TRBD2. The CDR3 extends over 15 amino acids. In germline, CDR1 is LNHDA, CDR2 SQIVND (reference sequence). V shed 7 bases, J shed 0 bases, and the junction held 7 bases outside the gene matches. CDR3 nucleotide sequence: TGTGCCAGTACCAGCGGGAGGCCAAACTCCTACGAGCAGTACTTC. Translation gives CASTSGRPNSYEQYF.

The chain has TRBV19 and TRBJ2-1; maybe TRBD2 (5 bases). The V and J ends lost 5 bases and 5 bases respectively, with 10 bases between them. The CDR3 runs to 13 residues. Per the germline V gene, CDR1 is LNHDA and CDR2 is SQIVND (reference sequence). As DNA, the CDR3 is TGTGCCAGTAGTCCTAGCCTAGACAATGAGCAGTTCTTC. Translation gives CASSPSLDNEQFF.

This chain joins TRBV12-3 or TRBV12-4 and TRBJ1-5; unclear D gene. This CDR3 comprises 13 residues. Trimming left V 8 bases short and J 2 bases short, with 10 bases between. CDR3 sequence reads: CASSHEGNQPQHF. Written as DNA, the CDR3 is TGTGCCAGCTCACACGAGGGCAATCAGCCCCAGCATTTT.

As regards this clone: The same CDR3 is also encoded by other DNA sequences in this sample. The V call is TRBV19, the J call TRBJ2-4, with a weak D call TRBD2 (5 bases). V lost 5 bases to trimming and J lost 6 bases, with 20 bases between them. Germline V gene data show CDR1 as LNHDA and CDR2 as SQIVND (reference sequence). The CDR3 extends over 16 amino acids. The CDR3 DNA follows: TGTGCCAGTAGTCTCGGACTGACGCGGGTCCTAAACATTCAGTACTTC. As protein: CASSLGLTRVLNIQYF.

The V and J genes are TRBV9 and TRBJ1-1; maybe TRBD1 (5 bases). There are 16 residues in the CDR3. Trimming took off 0 bases at V and 3 bases at J, with 15 bases between the two ends. CDR1 and CDR2 (germline): SGDLS, YYNGEE. The DNA of the CDR3 is TGTGCCAGCAGCGTAGGGCCAGGGTTTGGGGACACTGAAGCTTTCTTT. The encoded protein is CASSVGPGFGDTEAFF.

The chain is built from TRBV5-5 and TRBJ1-1, with TRBD1 identical over 12 bases. CDR3 length equals 17 residues. V was clipped by 2 bases and J by 4 bases; unmatched bases: 9. The germline V gene encodes CDR1 SGHKS and CDR2 YYEKEE (reference sequence). CDR3 region: CASSLTGTGGPSTEAFF. The CDR3 region has the DNA TGTGCCAGCAGCTTAACCGGGACAGGGGGCCCTAGCACTGAAGCTTTCTTT. Supplemented by reference TRBV5-5 and TRBJ1-1, the full variable domain reads DAGVTQSPTHLIKTRGQQVTLRCSPISGHKSVSWYQQVLGQGPQFIFQYYEKEERGRGNFPDRFSARQFPNYSSELNVNALLLGDSALYLCASSLTGTGGPSTEAFFGQGTRLTVV.

With respect to this clone: As the CDR3 is not closed by the conserved phenylalanine or tryptophan, this likely results from a read error. It is unclear where the CDR3 begins or ends on the DNA, so no DNA is shown, and the CDR3 is as TCRdb lists it. This chain links TRBV11-2 with TRBJ1-1; TRBD1, as called in the table, went unchecked against the DNA. The CDR3 spans 12 residues, counting both ends. Germline V gene sequence: CDR1 SGHAT, CDR2 FQNNGV. This CDR3 is CASSADRGELKI.

The gene calls are TRBV5-4 and TRBJ1-2; 7 nucleotides align to TRBD1. V lost 0 bases to trimming and J lost 0 bases; unmatched junction nucleotides: 5. The CDR3 runs 16 residues. Looked up from germline, CDR1 is SGHNT and CDR2 is YYREEE (reference sequence). DNA of the CDR3: TGTGCCAGCAGCTTGGGTGGGACAGAAACTAACTATGGCTACACCTTC. Encoded protein: CASSLGGTETNYGYTF.

This clone was detected a few times. The chain is built from TRBV4-2 and TRBJ2-1; D is perhaps TRBD2 (6 bases). Germline V lookup: CDR1 LGHNA, CDR2 YNFKEQ. This CDR3 has 17 residues. V lost 1 base to trimming and J lost 0 bases, with 13 bases between them. DNA for the CDR3: TGTGCCAGCAGCCAAGCCTCTAGCGCAGGCTCCTACAATGAGCAGTTCTTC. Encoded protein: CASSQASSAGSYNEQFF.

The gene calls are TRBV18 and TRBJ2-1, with 13 bases identical to TRBD2. Trimming removed 0 bases from V and 9 bases from J; junction bases left unmatched: 5. The CDR3 has 16 amino acids. From germline, CDR1 is KGHSH and CDR2 LQKENI. CDR3 DNA: TGTGCCAGCTCACCACCGTGGACTAGCGGGGGAGTTGAGCAGTTCTTC. Protein: CASSPPWTSGGVEQFF.

The chain has TRBV27 and TRBJ2-7; tentative D call: TRBD1 (6 bases). V lost 3 bases to trimming and J lost 6 bases, with 12 bases between them. Per the germline V gene, CDR1 is MNHEY and CDR2 is SMNVEV (reference sequence). This CDR3 spans 13 amino acids. Here the CDR3 reads CASSFGQGSEQYF. The CDR3 coding sequence is TGTGCCAGCAGTTTTGGTCAGGGGTCCGAGCAGTACTTC.

This clone has a handful of counts. The V call is TRBV29-1, the J call TRBJ1-1; unclear D gene. CDR3 length: 13 amino acids. V was clipped by 4 bases and J by 1 base, with 10 bases between them. In germline, CDR1 is SQVTM, CDR2 ANQGSEA. The CDR3: CSVVASENTEAFF. DNA of the CDR3: TGCAGCGTTGTGGCAAGCGAGAACACTGAAGCTTTCTTT.

The rearrangement joins TRBV28 to TRBJ2-2; 13 bases align to TRBD2. Germline loops: CDR1 MDHEN, CDR2 SYDVKM. The CDR3 consists of 18 residues. The V and J ends lost 10 bases and 4 bases, in that order; junction bases with no gene match: 15. The CDR3 DNA sequence: TGTGCCATCTCAATGGGGACTAGCGGGATTGTGGGCACCGGGGAGCTGTTTTTT. It translates to CAISMGTSGIVGTGELFF.

This clone was picked up many times. The V and J genes are TRBV30 and TRBJ2-7, with 9 bases that match TRBD1. Germline trimming cut 3 bases from V and 6 bases from J; bases unmatched to any gene: 9. Germline-derived CDR1 and CDR2 are GTSNPN and SVGIG (reference sequence). The CDR3 spans 14 residues. Written as DNA, the CDR3 is TGTGCCTGGAGGGCGTTGGGACAGGGAGTCGAGCAGTACTTC. Its translation: CAWRALGQGVEQYF.

The rearrangement links TRBV15 to TRBJ2-1; tentatively, D is TRBD2 (6 bases). Deletions cut 0 bases from V and 8 bases from J, with 14 bases between. CDR3 length equals 15 residues. Germline V CDR1 and CDR2: LNHNV, YYDKDF (reference sequence). The CDR3 loop is CATSRERTSSDEQFF. CDR3 coding DNA: TGTGCCACCAGCAGAGAACGTACTAGCTCGGATGAGCAGTTCTTC.

This clone turned up a few times. The chain carries TRBV19 and TRBJ1-1, with 8 bases matching TRBD1. Unmatched junction bases numbered 9, after V lost 2 bases and J lost 4 bases. CDR3 size: 16 residues. CDR1 and CDR2 (germline): LNHDA, SQIVND (reference sequence). CDR3 amino acids: CASSISQGARGTEAFF. The CDR3 DNA sequence: TGTGCCAGTAGTATATCCCAGGGGGCGAGGGGCACTGAAGCTTTCTTT.

J is TRBJ2-7 and V is TRBV6-2 or TRBV6-3; 8 positions match TRBD2. The CDR3 sequence is 15 residues long. The ends lost 2 bases at V and 2 bases at J; junction bases unmatched: 5. Germline lookup yields CDR1 MNHEY and CDR2 SVGEGT. For the CDR3, the DNA is TGTGCCAGCAGTTACCGGGCGGGGGGCACCTACGAGCAGTACTTC. This codes for CASSYRAGGTYEQYF.

CDR3 in amino acids: CASSRTGEGIQYF. The CDR3 bases are TGTGCCAGTAGTCGGACAGGGGAAGGCATTCAGTACTTC. This chain joins TRBV19 and TRBJ2-4; 9 bases are shared with TRBD1. The CDR3 has 13 amino acids. With 5 bases clipped from V and 9 bases from J, the junction kept 5 bases outside the gene matches. Germline V gene sequence: CDR1 LNHDA, CDR2 SQIVND (reference sequence).

The chain recombines TRBV27 with TRBJ1-3; the match to TRBD1 covers 7 bases. Germline CDR1 MNHEY, CDR2 SMNVEV (reference sequence). The CDR3 covers 17 residues. The CDR3 reads CAALILKGQPVGNTIYF. The CDR3 DNA reads TGTGCGGCCCTTATTCTAAAGGGACAGCCGGTTGGAAACACCATATATTTT.

The chain has TRBV11-2 and TRBJ2-1; D possibly corresponds to TRBD2 (6 bases). The germline gives CDR1 SGHAT, CDR2 FQNNGV. The V end lost 4 bases, the J end lost 7 bases, and 17 bases lay between the germline ends. The CDR3 is 15 amino acids. CDR3 sequence: CASSSVGGEKNEQFF. As DNA, the CDR3 is TGTGCCAGCAGCTCGGTGGGGGGAGAAAAGAATGAGCAGTTCTTC. Full variable domain (outside the CDR3, taken from reference TRBV11-2 and TRBJ2-1): EAGVAQSPRYKIIEKRQSVAFWCNPISGHATLYWYQQILGQGPKLLIQFQNNGVVDDSQLPKDRFSAERLKGVDSTLKIQPAKLEDSAVYLCASSSVGGEKNEQFFGPGTRLTVL.

This rearrangement joins TRBV7-9 to TRBJ2-1, with D tentatively TRBD2 (6 bases). Per the germline V gene, CDR1 is SEHNR and CDR2 is FQNEAQ (reference sequence). The CDR3 totals 14 residues. V lost 3 bases, J lost 9 bases, and 15 bases lay in between. CDR3 in amino acids: CASSFSGSSREQFF. CDR3 sequence (DNA): TGTGCCAGCAGCTTCTCCGGGAGTTCTCGTGAGCAGTTCTTC.

The chain employs TRBV10-3 and TRBJ2-3, with 8 bases lining up with TRBD2. Unmatched junction bases numbered 5, after V lost 0 bases and J lost 0 bases. This CDR3 is 17 amino acids long. Germline assignment: CDR1 ENHRY and CDR2 SYGVKD. Here the CDR3 DNA reads TGTGCCATCAGTGAGTCTGGAGCGGGGGACAGCACAGATACGCAGTATTTT. Protein sequence: CAISESGAGDSTDTQYF.

This chain joins TRBV5-8 and TRBJ1-2; D gene uncertain. The CDR3 contains 13 residues. Germline CDR1 SGHTS, CDR2 YDEGEE. The V and J ends lost 0 bases and 6 bases respectively, with 9 bases between them. The CDR3 DNA sequence: TGTGCCAGCAGCTTGGCCACAGATGATGGCTACACCTTC. This encodes CASSLATDDGYTF.

This chain connects TRBV29-1 to TRBJ2-1; 9 positions agree with TRBD1. This CDR3 has 12 amino acids. Germline values: CDR1 SQVTM, CDR2 ANQGSEA. V lost 8 bases to trimming and J lost 3 bases; unmatched junction nucleotides: 2. CDR3 DNA sequence: TGCAGCATGGACAGGGGCTACAATGAGCAGTTCTTC. It translates to CSMDRGYNEQFF.

The V and J genes are TRBV7-6 and TRBJ2-3; 13 bases line up with TRBD2. The V gene's germline CDR1 is SGHVS and CDR2 FNYEAQ. The V segment lost 4 bases and the J segment 5 bases; nucleotides outside the gene matches: 3. This CDR3 spans 15 amino acids. The CDR3 DNA is TGTGCCAGCAGCTCGACTAGCGGGAGGTTAGATACGCAGTATTTT. This translates into CASSSTSGRLDTQYF.

The chain combines TRBV27 with TRBJ1-3, with a tentative D call TRBD1 (5 bases). Trimming removed 5 bases at V and 1 base at J, with 15 bases between. Germline CDR1 is MNHEY and CDR2 is SMNVEV (reference sequence). CDR3 size: 16 residues. The CDR3 region is CASSPHSRTSGNTIYF. The DNA for the CDR3 is TGTGCCAGCAGTCCTCATAGTAGGACATCTGGAAACACCATATATTTT.